This passage covers 20 T cell receptor beta chains from one sample sequenced in a study of Graves' ophthalmopathy and Graves' hyperthyroidism. CDR3 regions of TCR beta were amplified from RNA transcripts. After a first-round RT-PCR with HTBI primers, a second-round multiplex PCR was run. TCRdb analysed the multiplex PCR reads with MiXCR anew, one entry per CDR3 protein. The sample records roughly 400,000 distinct CDR3 sequences, about 16% being singletons. The sample consisted of peripheral blood. These receptors were taken from a woman between 18 and 29 years old with Graves' ophthalmopathy.

This clonotype was detected only a few times. The V and J genes are TRBV7-1 and TRBJ2-1; 9 bases agree with TRBD1. TRBV7-1 is an open reading frame, and its role is uncertain. The CDR3 has 18 amino acids. With V trimmed by 5 bases and J by 3 bases, 14 bases remained unmatched. The CDR3 here is CASSPRPTGGLGYNEQFF. The DNA for the CDR3 is TGTGCCAGCAGCCCCCGACCTACAGGGGGCCTGGGCTACAATGAGCAGTTCTTC.

This clonotype was observed a few times. V is TRBV18 and J is TRBJ2-7; tentatively, D is TRBD1 or TRBD2 (6 bases each). This CDR3 has 15 amino acids. Germline loops: CDR1 KGHSH, CDR2 LQKENI. The ends were cut back, 3 bases at V and 3 bases at J, with 15 bases in the middle. The CDR3 is CASSPKAGGGYEQYF. In nucleotides, the CDR3 is TGTGCCAGCTCACCCAAAGCTGGAGGGGGCTACGAGCAGTACTTC.

This clonotype was counted between two and nine times. The rearrangement links TRBV18 to TRBJ2-4; 7 positions agree with TRBD1. The CDR3 runs 17 residues. V shed 2 bases and J 0 bases; nucleotides not matched to a gene: 7. From germline, CDR1 is KGHSH and CDR2 LQKENI. In DNA, the CDR3 is TGTGCCAGCTCACCAGAGACAGGGAAACTAGCCAAAAACATTCAGTACTTC. Translating gives CASSPETGKLAKNIQYF.

This clonotype has ten or more counts. One end of the junction is discordant with germline, which a read error may explain. The chain joins TRBV20-1 to TRBJ1-1; no reliable D call. This CDR3 is 14 amino acids long. Germline V gene lookup returns CDR1 DFQATT and CDR2 SNEGSKA (reference sequence). CDR3 sequence reads: CSARDLWWNTGAFF. The CDR3 DNA follows: TGCAGTGCTAGAGATCTGTGGTGGAACACTGGAGCTTTCTTT.

This clonotype was recorded many times. The CDR3, as DNA: TGTGCCGCGGGGGGAGGCTATGGCTACACCTTC. This translates into CAAGGGYGYTF. This chain connects TRBV6-1 to TRBJ1-2; tentatively, D is TRBD1 (5 bases). Germline assignment: CDR1 MNHNS and CDR2 SASEGT. This CDR3 is built from 11 residues. The germline V and J ends were trimmed by 11 bases and 4 bases, with 11 bases remaining between them.

This clonotype was picked up many times. This chain connects TRBV9 to TRBJ1-1; no firm D call. Trimming shortened V by 4 bases and J by 6 bases, and 13 bases separated the two germline ends. Germline values: CDR1 SGDLS, CDR2 YYNGEE. This CDR3 region has 13 residues. The CDR3 is CASSPRTTAEAFF. CDR3 bases: TGTGCCAGCAGCCCCCGCACCACGGCTGAAGCTTTCTTT.

This clonotype was observed at least ten times. The chain recombines TRBV4-3 with TRBJ2-2, with D perhaps being TRBD1 or TRBD2 (5 bases each). V lost 0 bases, J lost 4 bases, and 9 bases lay in between. The CDR3 length is 15 residues. The germline V gene has CDR1 LGHNA and CDR2 YSLEER. The CDR3 sequence: CASSQDWDGTGELFF. The DNA of the CDR3 is TGCGCCAGCAGCCAAGACTGGGACGGCACCGGGGAGCTGTTTTTT.

Only a few counts were recorded for this clonotype. The chain couples TRBV11-1 to TRBJ1-1, with no clear D. The V end lost 5 bases, the J end lost 10 bases, and 23 bases lay between the germline ends. This CDR3 is built from 15 residues. CDR1 SGHAT and CDR2 FQDESV come from the germline V gene (reference sequence). The CDR3 reads CASSNSGHATVGAFF. The CDR3 coding sequence is TGTGCCAGCAGCAATAGTGGGCACGCCACGGTCGGAGCTTTCTTT.

This chain uses TRBV19 with TRBJ1-1, with D hard to call. Trimming left V 6 bases short and J 5 bases short, with 13 bases between. CDR1 is LNHDA, CDR2 SQIVND, per germline (reference sequence). This CDR3 has 13 amino acids. In DNA, the CDR3 is TGTGCCAGTAGCGGGTTCCGTGGGACTGAAGCTTTCTTT. Translation gives CASSGFRGTEAFF.

This sequence joins TRBV29-1 and TRBJ2-5; D tentatively reads TRBD1 or TRBD2 (6 bases each). The length of the CDR3 is 14 residues. Trimming left V 1 base short and J 4 bases short, with 13 bases between. Germline V gene sequence: CDR1 SQVTM, CDR2 ANQGSEA. As DNA, the CDR3 is TGCAGCGTTGAAGGAGGGGGGCGAGGAGAGACCCAGTACTTC. Amino acids: CSVEGGGRGETQYF.

This clonotype was counted at least ten times. The chain has TRBV19 and TRBJ1-1, with D possibly being TRBD1 (5 bases). The CDR3 is made up of 16 amino acids. Germline V gives CDR1 LNHDA, CDR2 SQIVND (reference sequence). The ends were cut back, 4 bases at V and 3 bases at J, with 18 bases in the middle. CDR3 DNA sequence: TGTGCCAGTAGTAAAAGACTGCATCGAGGGGACACTGAAGCTTTCTTT. This encodes CASSKRLHRGDTEAFF.

This clonotype occurred many times. The rearrangement joins TRBV6-1 to TRBJ1-6; D unclear. Per the germline V gene, CDR1 is MNHNS and CDR2 is SASEGT. This CDR3 spans 14 amino acids. The V gene lost 6 bases and the J gene lost 7 bases, with 13 bases spanning the gap. DNA for the CDR3: TGTGCCAGCAGCCCCCGGATCTCAAATTCACCCCTCCACTTT. The encoded protein is CASSPRISNSPLHF.

This clonotype was detected ten times or more. The chain carries TRBV3-1 and TRBJ2-7; TRBD1 might be the D (5 bases). V lost 5 bases to trimming and J lost 6 bases, with 17 bases between them. The CDR3 has 14 residues. Per the germline V gene, CDR1 is LGHDT and CDR2 is YNNKEL (reference sequence). CDR3 sequence (DNA): TGTGCCAGCAGCGCGGACACCTTGGGGCCCGAGCAGTACTTC. Its translation is CASSADTLGPEQYF.

This clonotype was seen repeatedly, ten times or more. This sequence joins TRBV6-4 and TRBJ1-6, with D hard to call. CDR3 size: 15 residues. V shed 3 bases and J shed 9 bases, with 15 bases lying between them. Germline lookup yields CDR1 MRHNA and CDR2 SNTAGT. The CDR3 region is CASSDNGVIGSPLHF. The CDR3 bases are TGTGCCAGCAGTGATAACGGGGTGATCGGTTCACCCCTCCACTTT.

This clonotype was recorded many times. The rearrangement joins TRBV28 to TRBJ2-7, with D unclear. The CDR3 consists of 16 residues. Trimming left V 5 bases short and J 0 bases short, with 17 bases between. Germline CDR1 and CDR2: MDHEN and SYDVKM. CDR3 sequence (DNA): TGTGCCAGCAGTCCAGGCCAACCATTTAGCTCCTACGAGCAGTACTTC. It specifies CASSPGQPFSSYEQYF.

This clonotype has ten or more counts. The chain uses TRBV18 and TRBJ2-5, with D possibly TRBD1 on 5 matching bases. Looked up from germline, CDR1 is KGHSH and CDR2 is LQKENI. The germline V and J ends were trimmed by 3 bases and 1 base, with 15 bases remaining between them. This CDR3 comprises 16 residues. The CDR3 loop is CASSPERGQGQETQYF. The DNA of the CDR3 is TGTGCCAGCTCACCTGAGCGCGGACAAGGCCAAGAGACCCAGTACTTC. Complete variable domain (other parts from reference TRBV18 and TRBJ2-5): NAGVMQNPRHLVRRRGQEARLRCSPMKGHSHVYWYRQLPEEGLKFMVYLQKENIIDESGMPKERFSAEFPKEGPSILRIQQVVRGDSAAYFCASSPERGQGQETQYFGPGTRLLVL.

This clonotype was recorded many times. The chain joins TRBV29-1 to TRBJ1-1, with 7 bases identical to TRBD1. Unmatched junction bases numbered 15, after V lost 7 bases and J lost 7 bases. CDR1 is SQVTM, CDR2 ANQGSEA, per germline. The CDR3 extends over 14 amino acids. The CDR3 protein is CSARGQHGVGEAFF. The CDR3 DNA reads TGCAGCGCTAGGGGACAGCATGGAGTGGGTGAAGCTTTCTTT.

This clonotype has a count of ten or more. The genes are TRBV7-2 and TRBJ2-7; D tentatively reads TRBD1 or TRBD2 (5 bases each). V gave up 0 bases and J gave up 6 bases, with 9 bases separating them. The CDR3 length is 13 residues. Per the germline V gene, CDR1 is SGHTA and CDR2 is FQGNSA. The chain's CDR3 is CASSLAHGGEQYF. CDR3 bases: TGTGCCAGCAGCTTAGCACATGGGGGCGAGCAGTACTTC.

This clonotype occurred many times. J is TRBJ2-1 and V is TRBV28; unclear D gene. Germline CDR1 reads MDHEN; CDR2 reads SYDVKM. Trimming shortened V by 10 bases and J by 12 bases, and 25 bases separated the two germline ends. The CDR3 runs 14 residues. The CDR3 reads CATTSDGQSPGQFF. The CDR3 DNA sequence: TGTGCCACGACATCAGACGGGCAGTCGCCAGGGCAGTTCTTC.

This clonotype was detected ten times or more. The chain uses TRBV9 and TRBJ1-1; no clear D. Trimming cost V 3 bases and J 4 bases, with 16 bases left between them. The CDR3 has 15 residues. CDR1 and CDR2 from the germline V gene are SGDLS and YYNGEE. The DNA for the CDR3 is TGTGCCAGCAGCGCCCAGTTCTCCGGTCTCACTGAAGCTTTCTTT. As protein: CASSAQFSGLTEAFF.